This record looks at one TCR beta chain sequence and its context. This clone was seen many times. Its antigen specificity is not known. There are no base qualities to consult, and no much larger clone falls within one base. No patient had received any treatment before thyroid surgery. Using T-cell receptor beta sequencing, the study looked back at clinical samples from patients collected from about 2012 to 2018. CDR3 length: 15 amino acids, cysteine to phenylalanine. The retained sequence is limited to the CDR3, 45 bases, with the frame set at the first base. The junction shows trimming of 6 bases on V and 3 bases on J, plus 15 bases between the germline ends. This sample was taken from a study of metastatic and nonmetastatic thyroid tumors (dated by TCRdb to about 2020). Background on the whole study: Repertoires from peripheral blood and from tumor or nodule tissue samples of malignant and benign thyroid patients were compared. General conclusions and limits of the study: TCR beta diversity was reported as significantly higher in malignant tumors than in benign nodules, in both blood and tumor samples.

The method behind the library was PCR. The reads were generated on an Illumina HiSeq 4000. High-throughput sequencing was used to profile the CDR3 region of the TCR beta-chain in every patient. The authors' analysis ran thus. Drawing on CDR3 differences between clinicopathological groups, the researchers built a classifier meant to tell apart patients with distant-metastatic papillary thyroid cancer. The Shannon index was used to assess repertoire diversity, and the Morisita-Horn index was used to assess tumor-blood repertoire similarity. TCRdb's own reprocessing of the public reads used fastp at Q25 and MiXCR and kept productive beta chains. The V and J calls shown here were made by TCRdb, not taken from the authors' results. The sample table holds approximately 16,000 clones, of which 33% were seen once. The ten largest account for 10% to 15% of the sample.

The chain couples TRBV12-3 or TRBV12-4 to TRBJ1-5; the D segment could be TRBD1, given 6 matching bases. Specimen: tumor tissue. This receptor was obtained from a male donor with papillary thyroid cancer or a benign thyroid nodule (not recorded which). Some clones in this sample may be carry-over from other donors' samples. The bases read TGTGCCAGCAGCAACTTGGCAGGGGACAATCAGCCCCAGCATTTT. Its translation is CASSNLAGDNQPQHF.